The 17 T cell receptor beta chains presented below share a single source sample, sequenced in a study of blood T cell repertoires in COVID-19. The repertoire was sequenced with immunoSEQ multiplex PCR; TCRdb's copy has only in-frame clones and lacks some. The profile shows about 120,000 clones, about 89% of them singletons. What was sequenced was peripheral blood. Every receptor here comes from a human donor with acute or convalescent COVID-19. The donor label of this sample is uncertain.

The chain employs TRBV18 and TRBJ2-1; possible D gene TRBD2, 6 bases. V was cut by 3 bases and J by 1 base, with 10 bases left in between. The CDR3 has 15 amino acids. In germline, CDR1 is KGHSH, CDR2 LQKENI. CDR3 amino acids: CASSPLSGSYNEQFF. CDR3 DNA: TGTGCCAGCTCACCCCTTAGCGGTTCCTACAATGAGCAGTTCTTC.

The CDR3 reads CASSRTSGTDTQYF. CDR3 sequence (DNA): TGTGCCAGCAGTCGGACTAGCGGGACCGATACGCAGTATTTT. The chain recombines TRBV6-5 with TRBJ2-3; 12 bases fit TRBD2. Per germline, CDR1 MNHEY and CDR2 SVGAGI. Trimming removed 5 bases from V and 6 bases from J; junction bases left unmatched: 3. There are 14 residues in the CDR3.

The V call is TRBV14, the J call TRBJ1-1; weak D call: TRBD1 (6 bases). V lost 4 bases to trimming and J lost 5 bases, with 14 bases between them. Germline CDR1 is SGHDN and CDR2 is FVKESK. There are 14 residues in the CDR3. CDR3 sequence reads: CASSRPGGETEAFF. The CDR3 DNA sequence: TGTGCCAGCAGCCGGCCGGGGGGCGAAACTGAAGCTTTCTTT.

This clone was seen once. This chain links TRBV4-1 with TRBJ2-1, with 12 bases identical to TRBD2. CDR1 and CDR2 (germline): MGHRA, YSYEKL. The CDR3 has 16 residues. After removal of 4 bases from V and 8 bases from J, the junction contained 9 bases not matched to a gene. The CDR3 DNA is TGCGCCAGCAGCCTGACTAGCGGGAGACGGTTGGATGAGCAGTTCTTC. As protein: CASSLTSGRRLDEQFF.

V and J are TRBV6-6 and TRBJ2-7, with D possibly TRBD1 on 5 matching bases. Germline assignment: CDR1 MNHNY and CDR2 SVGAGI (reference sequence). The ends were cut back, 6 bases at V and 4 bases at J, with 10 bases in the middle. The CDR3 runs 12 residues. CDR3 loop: CASSSQGYEQYF. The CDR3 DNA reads TGTGCCAGCAGCTCTCAGGGTTACGAGCAGTACTTC.

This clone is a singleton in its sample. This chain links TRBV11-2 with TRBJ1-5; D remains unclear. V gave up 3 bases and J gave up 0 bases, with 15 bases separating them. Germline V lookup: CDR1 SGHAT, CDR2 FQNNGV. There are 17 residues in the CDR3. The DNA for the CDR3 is TGTGCCAGCAGCTTGGAGGGCCACGGTAATAGCAATCAGCCCCAGCATTTT. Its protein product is CASSLEGHGNSNQPQHF.

The CDR3 loop reads CASRMTGIYNEQFF. As DNA, the CDR3 is TGTGCCAGCAGAATGACAGGGATCTACAATGAGCAGTTCTTC. The genes are TRBV6-5 and TRBJ2-1; TRBD1 matches at 7 bases. The CDR3 runs 14 residues. Germline CDR1 MNHEY, CDR2 SVGAGI. Germline trimming cut 6 bases from V and 3 bases from J; bases unmatched to any gene: 5.

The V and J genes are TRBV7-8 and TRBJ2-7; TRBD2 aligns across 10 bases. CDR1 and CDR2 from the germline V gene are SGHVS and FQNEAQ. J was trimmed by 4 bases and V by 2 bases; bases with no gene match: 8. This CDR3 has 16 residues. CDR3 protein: CASSLTMSSGSYEQYF. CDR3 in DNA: TGTGCCAGCAGCTTAACTATGTCTAGCGGGAGTTACGAGCAGTACTTC.

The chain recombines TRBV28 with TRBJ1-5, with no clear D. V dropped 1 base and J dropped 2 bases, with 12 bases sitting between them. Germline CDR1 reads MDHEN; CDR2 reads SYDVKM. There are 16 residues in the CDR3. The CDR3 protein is CASSLLFMSGNQPQHF. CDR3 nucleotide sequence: TGTGCCAGCAGTTTATTATTTATGTCGGGCAATCAGCCCCAGCATTTT.

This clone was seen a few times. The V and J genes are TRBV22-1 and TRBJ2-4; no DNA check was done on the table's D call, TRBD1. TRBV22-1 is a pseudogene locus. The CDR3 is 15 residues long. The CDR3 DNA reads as TGTCCTGGGAGCGCACGGCAGGACAGAAAAAACATTCAGTACTTC. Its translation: CPGSARQDRKNIQYF.

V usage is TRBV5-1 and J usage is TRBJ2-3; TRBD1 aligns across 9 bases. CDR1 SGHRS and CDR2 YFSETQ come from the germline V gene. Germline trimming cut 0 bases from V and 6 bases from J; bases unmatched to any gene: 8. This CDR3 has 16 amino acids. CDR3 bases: TGCGCCAGCAGCTTGGGGGGGACAGGGCGACCCGATACGCAGTATTTT. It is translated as CASSLGGTGRPDTQYF. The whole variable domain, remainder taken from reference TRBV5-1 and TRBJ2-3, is KAGVTQTPRYLIKTRGQQVTLSCSPISGHRSVSWYQQTPGQGLQFLFEYFSETQRNKGNFPGRFSGRQFSNSRSEMNVSTLELGDSALYLCASSLGGTGRPDTQYFGPGTRLTVL.

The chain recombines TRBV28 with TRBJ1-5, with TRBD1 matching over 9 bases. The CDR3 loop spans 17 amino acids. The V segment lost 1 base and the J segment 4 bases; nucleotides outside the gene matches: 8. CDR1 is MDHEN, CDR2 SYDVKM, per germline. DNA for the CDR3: TGTGCCAGCAGTTTATTGACGGGACAGGGTGGTAATCAGCCCCAGCATTTT. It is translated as CASSLLTGQGGNQPQHF.

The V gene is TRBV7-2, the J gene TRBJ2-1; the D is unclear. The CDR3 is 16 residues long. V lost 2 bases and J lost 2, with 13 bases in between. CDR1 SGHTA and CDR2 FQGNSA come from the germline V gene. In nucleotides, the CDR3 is TGTGCCAGCAGCTTAATGTTATCGGTCGCCTACAATGAGCAGTTCTTC. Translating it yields CASSLMLSVAYNEQFF.

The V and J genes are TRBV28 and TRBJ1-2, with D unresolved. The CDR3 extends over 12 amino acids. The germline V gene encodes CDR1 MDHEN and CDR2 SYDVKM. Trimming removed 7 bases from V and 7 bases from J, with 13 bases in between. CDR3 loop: CASISGFGGYTF. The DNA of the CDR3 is TGTGCCAGCATCTCGGGGTTTGGTGGCTACACCTTC.

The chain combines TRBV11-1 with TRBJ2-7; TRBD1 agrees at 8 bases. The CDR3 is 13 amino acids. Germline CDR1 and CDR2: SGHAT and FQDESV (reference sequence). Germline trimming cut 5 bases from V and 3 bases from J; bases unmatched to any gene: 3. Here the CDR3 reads CASSPGQGYEQYF. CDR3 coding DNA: TGTGCCAGCAGCCCCGGACAGGGCTACGAGCAGTACTTC.

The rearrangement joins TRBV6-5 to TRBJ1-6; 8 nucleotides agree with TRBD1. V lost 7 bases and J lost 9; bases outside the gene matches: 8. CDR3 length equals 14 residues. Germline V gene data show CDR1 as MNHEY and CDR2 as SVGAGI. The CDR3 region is CASKTGTGSSPLHF. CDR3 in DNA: TGTGCCAGCAAAACCGGGACAGGCAGTTCACCCCTCCACTTT.

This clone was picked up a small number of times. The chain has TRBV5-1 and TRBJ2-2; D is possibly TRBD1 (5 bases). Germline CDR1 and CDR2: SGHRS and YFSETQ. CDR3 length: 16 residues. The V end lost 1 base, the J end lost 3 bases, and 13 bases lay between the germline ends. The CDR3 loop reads CASSLSHGADTGELFF. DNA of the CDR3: TGCGCCAGCAGCTTGTCACATGGGGCCGACACCGGGGAGCTGTTTTTT.